A selection of T cell receptor beta chains follows, all from one sample in a study of early T cells in non-severe SARS-CoV-2 infection. TCRdb re-called the 5' RACE reads with MiXCR, one entry per CDR3 protein. The sample has approximately 77,000 distinct CDR3 sequences; 12% are singletons. The material sequenced was whole blood, taken at baseline. These receptors all stem from an adult who was a healthcare worker with PCR-confirmed SARS-CoV-2 infection or an uninfected control (not recorded which). The donor label of this sample is uncertain. Each CDR3 is given with its conserved first and last residue. The D gene is left open where the match is weak. Clone size appears in some rows only: once, few, many, or a class for an expanded clone.

size	V	D	J	DNA	CDR3
many	TRBV10-2	-	TRBJ1-2	TGCGCCAGCAGTGAGAGCCAAGTTAACTATGGCTACACCTTC	CASSESQVNYGYTF
many	TRBV20-1	-	TRBJ1-1	TGCAGTGCTAGAGGCGGGTGGGGGAACACTGAAGCTTTCTTT	CSARGGWGNTEAFF
few	TRBV18	-	TRBJ2-1	TGTGCCAGCTCACCAAGGTTTGAAGCCAGCGTTAGTGAGCAGTTCTTC	CASSPRFEASVSEQFF
-	TRBV5-1	-	TRBJ2-2	TGCGCCAGCAGCTCCCTCCCCGGGTACGGGGAGCTGTTTTTT	CASSSLPGYGELFF
-	TRBV2	TRBD2	TRBJ2-7	TGTGCCAGCAGGGGACTAGTATTATCCTACGAGCAGTACTTC	CASRGLVLSYEQYF
-	TRBV4-2	TRBD2	TRBJ2-3	TGTGCCAGCAGCCAAGATCGAAGCGGGGGTGGCCTTGTCACAGATACGCAGTATTTT	CASSQDRSGGGLVTDTQYF
-	TRBV2	TRBD1	TRBJ1-6	TGTGTCAGCAGTGAACAGGGGGCGCGATCACCCCTCCACTTT	CVSSEQGARSPLHF
-	TRBV7-2	-	TRBJ2-7	TGTGCCAGCAGCTTAGTAAGGACGGCGTCGGACGAGCAGTACTTC	CASSLVRTASDEQYF
-	TRBV12-3/TRBV12-4	-	TRBJ2-3	TGTGCCAGCAGGATACAGGGCACAGATACGCAGTATTTT	CASRIQGTDTQYF
few	TRBV18	-	TRBJ1-1	TGTGCCAGCTCACCTAGGCAGGATGAAGCTTTCTTT	CASSPRQDEAFF
many	TRBV7-9	-	TRBJ2-7	TGTGCCAGCAGCTTGCAGGGAACCACCTACGAGCAGTACTTC	CASSLQGTTYEQYF
-	TRBV5-6	-	TRBJ1-2	TGTGCCAGCAGCTTGGACAGGTCGGGGGCCTTTAACTATGGCTACACCTTC	CASSLDRSGAFNYGYTF
-	TRBV20-1	-	TRBJ1-1	TGCAGTGTGGCAGGGGCAACGAACACTGAAGCTTTCTTT	CSVAGATNTEAFF
many	TRBV10-3	TRBD2	TRBJ2-7	TGTGCCATCAGTCCAACGACTAGCCGCTCCTACGAGCAGTACTTC	CAISPTTSRSYEQYF
-	TRBV6-4	-	TRBJ2-3	TGTGCCAGCAGTGACGCAGGGGGCACAGATACGCAGTATTTT	CASSDAGGTDTQYF
-	TRBV18	-	TRBJ2-3	TGTGCCAGCTCACAAGGGCCTCAGTATACGCAGTATTTT	CASSQGPQYTQYF
few	TRBV20-1	-	TRBJ1-2	TGCAGTGCTAGAGACACCACCCAAAACTATGGCTACACCTTC	CSARDTTQNYGYTF
-	TRBV5-1	TRBD2	TRBJ2-1	TGCGCCAGCAGCTTGTCTACGCTAGCGGGTGAGCAGTTCTTC	CASSLSTLAGEQFF
many	TRBV2	-	TRBJ2-1	TGTGCCAGCACAGGCGGTTACTCCTACAATGAGCAGTTCTTC	CASTGGYSYNEQFF
-	TRBV7-2	-	TRBJ2-3	TGTGCCAGCAGCTTAGTCCCCGGCGGGGCTTACACAGATACGCAGTATTTT	CASSLVPGGAYTDTQYF
-	TRBV5-4	TRBD2	TRBJ2-1	TGTGCCAGCAGAGATCTGACCGGGACTAGCGGGGAGCGCCGGTACAATGAGCAGTTCTTC	CASRDLTGTSGERRYNEQFF
few	TRBV12-3/TRBV12-4	-	TRBJ1-2	TGTGCCAGCAGCCCGCCGCCGCTCGACCGAACTAACTATGGCTACACCTTC	CASSPPPLDRTNYGYTF
many	TRBV19	-	TRBJ1-2	TGTGCCAGTAGTATAGACGACTATGGCTACACCTTC	CASSIDDYGYTF
few	TRBV2	-	TRBJ2-4	TGTGCCAGCAGGGGGATAGCCAAAAACATTCAGTACTTC	CASRGIAKNIQYF
many	TRBV2	-	TRBJ1-1	TGTGCCAGCAGGGCTACAGCGTACACTGAAGCTTTCTTT	CASRATAYTEAFF
many	TRBV3-1	-	TRBJ2-3	TGTGCCAGCAGCCAAGATCGGTCGGGGCCGGGGGATACGCAGTATTTT	CASSQDRSGPGDTQYF
-	TRBV27	-	TRBJ1-6	TGTGCCAGCAGTGTAGGTAGCTCCTATAATTCACCCCTCCACTTT	CASSVGSSYNSPLHF
many	TRBV20-1	-	TRBJ2-3	TGCAGTGCCGCCAGGGGTGATACGCAGTATTTT	CSAARGDTQYF
-	TRBV20-1	-	TRBJ2-2	TGCAGTGCTAGCCCGGGACTCAACACCGGGGAGCTGTTTTTT	CSASPGLNTGELFF
few	TRBV29-1	TRBD2	TRBJ2-1	TGCAGCGCAGGGAGGGACCGCTACAATGAGCAGTTCTTC	CSAGRDRYNEQFF
-	TRBV12-3/TRBV12-4	TRBD1	TRBJ1-4	TGTGCCAGCAGTCAAACCCAGGGGGCTAATGAAAAACTGTTTTTT	CASSQTQGANEKLFF
few	TRBV7-6	-	TRBJ2-5	TGTGCCAGCAGCTTTATCGGGAGCTACCAAGAGACCCAGTACTTC	CASSFIGSYQETQYF
few	TRBV29-1	-	TRBJ2-5	TGCAGCGTCGGACAGCCAGTCCAAGAGACCCAGTACTTC	CSVGQPVQETQYF
few	TRBV5-1	-	TRBJ1-2	TGCGCCAGCAGCTTGTCGGGAAACTATGGCTACACCTTC	CASSLSGNYGYTF
few	TRBV5-5	-	TRBJ2-2	TGTGCCAGCAGCCTGAGTAGCTATCCTTTACTCAACACCGGGGAGCTGTTTTTT	CASSLSSYPLLNTGELFF
-	TRBV7-6	TRBD1	TRBJ1-2	TGTGCCAGCAGCTTAGGAGAGGCCAGGGGGGTGGATGGCTACACCTTC	CASSLGEARGVDGYTF
-	TRBV12-3/TRBV12-4	TRBD1	TRBJ1-3	TGTGCCAGCAGCGAACAGGGGAGAACTGGAAACACCATATATTTT	CASSEQGRTGNTIYF
-	TRBV29-1	-	TRBJ2-1	TGCAGCGTTGCGCCAGGGAAGGGCAATGAGCAGTTCTTC	CSVAPGKGNEQFF
few	TRBV6-6	-	TRBJ2-5	TGTGCCAGCAGTTACTCGAAAGGGGAGACCCAGTACTTC	CASSYSKGETQYF
-	TRBV7-2	-	TRBJ2-3	TGTGCCAGCAGCTTAGAGGTCGGTTCCCCAACAGATACGCAGTATTTT	CASSLEVGSPTDTQYF
many	TRBV7-9	TRBD1	TRBJ1-2	TGTGCCAGCAGCTCCCTCCGGGACAGGGAGGGCTACACCTTC	CASSSLRDREGYTF
-	TRBV6-5	-	TRBJ2-3	TGTGCCAGCCGGAGCGGTTATACAGATACGCAGTATTTT	CASRSGYTDTQYF
few	TRBV9	TRBD1	TRBJ1-4	TGTGCCAGCAGCCGGACAGGACAGAATGAAAAACTGTTTTTT	CASSRTGQNEKLFF
few	TRBV20-1	-	TRBJ2-5	TGCAGCGGAGGCGACGGGGCCCAGTACTTC	CSGGDGAQYF
-	TRBV20-1	TRBD2	TRBJ2-7	TGCAGTGCTAGAGGGGGAAGCGGGAGGGAAACCTACGAGCAGTACTTC	CSARGGSGRETYEQYF
many	TRBV20-1	TRBD2	TRBJ2-1	TGCAGCACCCCGAAACGCGGGGGATCCTACAATGAGCAGTTCTTC	CSTPKRGGSYNEQFF
-	TRBV30	-	TRBJ1-4	TGTGCCTGGAAGGGCAGAGATAATGAAAAACTGTTTTTT	CAWKGRDNEKLFF
many	TRBV6-4	-	TRBJ2-3	TGTGCCAGCAGTGAAAGTTCCTGGGTTGGTACGCAGTATTTT	CASSESSWVGTQYF